These 4 T cell receptor beta chains came from one sample sequenced in a study of post-analysis software for immune sequencing data. Findings and limits, study-wide: TRBV5-6, TRBV5-1 and TRBV20-1 belonged to a set of five TRBV segments that were more frequent in patients than controls.

No antigen is known for these receptors. The TCR beta cDNA libraries contained unique molecular identifiers. TCRdb redid the calling of the PCR reads with MiXCR, one entry per CDR3 protein. The top ten clones hold approximately 4.4% of a sample with about 770,000 distinct CDR3 sequences, just over 45% of them seen once. The sequenced material came from blood. Receptors originate from a girl between 10 and 17 years old with multiple sclerosis.

This clonotype was found a few times. V usage is TRBV27 and J usage is TRBJ1-1; 10 nucleotides align to TRBD1. Germline CDR1 is MNHEY and CDR2 is SMNVEV (reference sequence). V shed 5 bases and J 6 bases; nucleotides not matched to a gene: 9. The CDR3 has 15 residues. This CDR3 reads CASSPHWTGGPEAFF. CDR3 coding DNA: TGTGCCAGCAGTCCGCACTGGACAGGGGGGCCTGAAGCTTTCTTT.

There are a few counts of this clonotype. The J gene is TRBJ2-1, the V gene TRBV7-9; 9 bases fit TRBD2. CDR3 length: 15 residues. The germline V gene encodes CDR1 SEHNR and CDR2 FQNEAQ (reference sequence). V was clipped by 1 base and J by 5 bases; unmatched bases: 3. In DNA form, the CDR3 reads TGTGCCAGCAGCTTAGTCGCGGGAGGGGACAATGAGCAGTTCTTC. This gives the protein CASSLVAGGDNEQFF.

This chain connects TRBV5-1 to TRBJ2-2; D is ambiguous. Germline V gene sequence: CDR1 SGHRS, CDR2 YFSETQ. The CDR3 extends over 16 amino acids. Trimming stripped 4 bases from V and 2 bases from J, with 15 bases between. This chain's CDR3 is CASSLTPPDNTGELFF. CDR3 DNA sequence: TGCGCCAGCAGCCTGACCCCGCCAGATAACACCGGGGAGCTGTTTTTT. The variable domain in full, completed from reference TRBV5-1 and TRBJ2-2, reads KAGVTQTPRYLIKTRGQQVTLSCSPISGHRSVSWYQQTPGQGLQFLFEYFSETQRNKGNFPGRFSGRQFSNSRSEMNVSTLELGDSALYLCASSLTPPDNTGELFFGEGSRLTVL.

The genes are TRBV11-1 and TRBJ2-4; D not resolved. The J call may be wrong; the DNA end is better matched by TRBJ2-7. The CDR3 loop spans 12 amino acids. Germline V CDR1 and CDR2: SGHAT, FQDESV (reference sequence). CDR3 sequence (DNA): TGTGCCAGCAGCCCCTCAACGGACGAGCAGTACTTC. Its translation is CASSPSTDEQYF.